A single sample is the source of the 3 T cell receptor beta chains below, sequenced in a study of T cell responses to AZD1222 COVID-19 vaccine. Repertoires were generated with immunoSEQ multiplex PCR, while TCRdb's copy carries only in-frame clones and drops some. The profile shows some 140,000 clones, roughly nine tenths of them singletons. The specimen comprised peripheral blood, sampled on day 0 of AZD1222 vaccination. Receptors were obtained from an adult in good health.

The genes are TRBV5-1 and TRBJ2-1; 7 bases agree with TRBD1. Per germline, CDR1 SGHRS and CDR2 YFSETQ. V lost 1 base and J lost 6; bases outside the gene matches: 10. The CDR3 runs 16 residues. Here the CDR3 DNA reads TGCGCCAGCAGCTTGAATACGGTGCCAGGGGGCAATGAGCAGTTCTTC. Residues: CASSLNTVPGGNEQFF.

The V and J genes are TRBV5-4 and TRBJ1-1; D might be TRBD1 (5 bases). This CDR3 region has 13 residues. The germline V gene has CDR1 SGHNT and CDR2 YYREEE (reference sequence). Trimming shortened V by 0 bases and J by 6 bases, and 9 bases separated the two germline ends. For the CDR3, the DNA is TGTGCCAGCAGCTTGGCAGGGTTCGCTGAAGCTTTCTTT. Protein product: CASSLAGFAEAFF.

The chain carries TRBV6-5 and TRBJ2-5; D may be TRBD2 (5 bases). The CDR3 has 14 residues. CDR1 is MNHEY, CDR2 SVGAGI, per germline. V was clipped by 2 bases and J by 3 bases, with 10 bases between them. The CDR3 protein is CASSYGELKETQYF. CDR3 in DNA: TGTGCCAGCAGTTACGGGGAGTTGAAAGAGACCCAGTACTTC.